What follows describes a single T cell receptor (beta chain). Antigen unknown. Diagnostic criteria for definite or probable disease, in their recently defined form, were met by the patients with Susac syndrome. CDR3 size: 11 residues. Germline V lookup: CDR1 DFQATT, CDR2 SNEGSKA (reference sequence). Trimming removed 6 bases from V and 3 bases from J, with 9 bases in between. The data were obtained in a study of CD8 T cells in Susac syndrome. Study summary: The sequenced Susac syndrome patients comprised six with active disease and fewer than ten in remission. General study points: Clonal expansion was not observed in the Susac syndrome CD4+ T cell repertoires.

After extraction with the RNeasy kit, about 0.45 to 1 ug of the RNA was reverse transcribed using random hexamers. Amplification of TCR beta CDR3 was carried out by immunoSEQ multiplex PCR, which covered 54 Vbeta and 13 Jbeta segments. TCRdb re-called the immunoSEQ multiplex PCR reads with MiXCR, one entry per CDR3 protein. The sample has 150,000 to 200,000 distinct CDR3 sequences; about 91% are singletons. The chain links TRBV20-1 to TRBJ2-7, with a weak D call TRBD2 (5 bases). The specimen was CD4+ T cells from PBMCs. This receptor was taken from a human donor with Susac syndrome. The CDR3 region has the DNA TGCAGTGCACCACTAGACTACGAGCAGTACTTC. Translating it yields CSAPLDYEQYF.